Each of the 7 T cell receptor beta chains below was sequenced from the same sample in a study of T cell responses to AZD1222 COVID-19 vaccine. Data came from immunoSEQ multiplex PCR; TCRdb stores just in-frame clones and leaves some out. The sample carries some 180,000 clones, over 85% recorded once. This specimen consisted of peripheral blood, obtained 28 days after the second dose of the MenACWY control vaccine. The source is an adult who received the MenACWY meningococcal vaccine as a control.

CDR3 sequence reads: CASSLVLGADAFF. CDR3 DNA sequence: TGTGCCAGCAGCTTAGTTCTCGGGGCGGACGCTTTCTTT. The chain links TRBV7-8 to TRBJ1-1; TRBD1 is a possible D gene (5 bases). V gave up 1 base and J gave up 11 bases, with 14 bases separating them. This CDR3 comprises 13 residues. CDR1 SGHVS and CDR2 FQNEAQ come from the germline V gene.

The count of this clone is one. The chain uses TRBV7-8 and TRBJ1-2, with D possibly being TRBD1 (5 bases). Germline assignment: CDR1 SGHVS and CDR2 FQNEAQ. The CDR3 is 17 amino acids. With 3 bases removed from V and 0 bases from J, the gap between germline ends came to 17 bases. CDR3 sequence: CASSFNAGTLANYGYTF. DNA for the CDR3: TGTGCCAGCAGCTTTAATGCTGGGACTCTCGCTAACTATGGCTACACCTTC.

The rearrangement joins TRBV9 to TRBJ2-5; TRBD1 aligns across 7 bases. Germline V gene sequence: CDR1 SGDLS, CDR2 YYNGEE. The CDR3 contains 17 residues. After removal of 0 bases from V and 1 base from J, the junction contained 9 bases not matched to a gene. The CDR3 DNA follows: TGTGCCAGCAGCGTAGGTCCGACAGGGACCCCCCAAGAGACCCAGTACTTC. Translated, it gives CASSVGPTGTPQETQYF. The whole variable domain, filled in from reference TRBV9 and TRBJ2-5, reads DSGVTQTPKHLITATGQRVTLRCSPRSGDLSVYWYQQSLDQGLQFLIQYYNGEERAKGNILERFSAQQFPDLHSELNLSSLELGDSALYFCASSVGPTGTPQETQYFGPGTRLLVL.

This chain connects TRBV7-9 to TRBJ1-2; tentative D call: TRBD1 (5 bases). In germline, CDR1 is SEHNR, CDR2 FQNEAQ (reference sequence). Trimming stripped 3 bases from V and 5 bases from J, with 10 bases between. The CDR3 spans 13 residues. CDR3 region: CASSFDRRYGYTF. In DNA, the CDR3 is TGTGCCAGCAGCTTCGACAGAAGATATGGCTACACCTTC.

The chain is built from TRBV15 and TRBJ1-5; D gene unclear. The ends were cut back, 3 bases at V and 2 bases at J, with 14 bases in the middle. The CDR3 consists of 16 residues. CDR1 is LNHNV and CDR2 is YYDKDF in the germline V gene (reference sequence). The CDR3 is CATSRNLPTGNQPQHF. The CDR3 DNA follows: TGTGCCACCAGCAGGAATCTCCCTACTGGCAATCAGCCCCAGCATTTT.

CDR3 region: CASSLGYGNSNQPQHF. The CDR3 DNA sequence: TGTGCCAGCAGCTTGGGTTACGGGAATAGCAATCAGCCCCAGCATTTT. V gene TRBV5-8 combines with J gene TRBJ1-5, with no clear D. Germline assignment: CDR1 SGHTS and CDR2 YDEGEE. Trimming stripped 0 bases from V and 0 bases from J, with 10 bases between. This CDR3 contains 16 residues.

In DNA form, the CDR3 reads TGTGCCAGCGGGCAGTTTAATGAAAAACTGTTTTTT. Translated, it gives CASGQFNEKLFF. V usage is TRBV2 and J usage is TRBJ1-4, with unresolved D. The length of the CDR3 is 12 residues. The V gene lost 8 bases and the J gene lost 4 bases, with 8 bases spanning the gap. CDR1 and CDR2 (germline): SNHLY, FYNNEI. Full variable domain (remainder filled in from reference TRBV2 and TRBJ1-4): EPEVTQTPSHQVTQMGQEVILRCVPISNHLYFYWYRQILGQKVEFLVSFYNNEISEKSEIFDDQFSVERPDGSNFTLKIRSTKLEDSAMYFCASGQFNEKLFFGSGTQLSVL.